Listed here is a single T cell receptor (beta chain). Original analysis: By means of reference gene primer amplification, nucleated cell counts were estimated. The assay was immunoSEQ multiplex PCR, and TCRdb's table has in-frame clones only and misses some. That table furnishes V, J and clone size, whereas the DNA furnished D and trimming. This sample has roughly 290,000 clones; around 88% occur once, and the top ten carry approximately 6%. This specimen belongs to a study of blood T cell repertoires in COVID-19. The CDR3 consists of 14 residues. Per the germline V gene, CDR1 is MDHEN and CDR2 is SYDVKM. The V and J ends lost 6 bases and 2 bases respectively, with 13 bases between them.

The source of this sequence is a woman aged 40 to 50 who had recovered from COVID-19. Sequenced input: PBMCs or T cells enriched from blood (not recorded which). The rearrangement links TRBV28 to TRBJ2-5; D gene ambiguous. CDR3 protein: CASSPIAVQETQYF. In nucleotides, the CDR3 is TGTGCCAGCAGCCCAATTGCGGTTCAAGAGACCCAGTACTTC.